This entry lists 22 T cell receptor beta chains sequenced from one sample in a study of shared clonotypes between healthy human individuals. Using immunoSEQ multiplex PCR, the repertoire was profiled, and TCRdb retains in-frame clones only, with some absent. The sample contains around 1.9 million clones, just over 90% of which appear only once. Terminally differentiated effector memory CD45RA+ cells were left out of the naive CD8 fraction, which was CD45RO-negative and positively selected for CCR7. Sequences were obtained from naive CD8+ T cells from PBMCs. The receptors originated from a man younger than 30 in good health. Some clones in this sample may be carry-over from other donors' samples.

This clone showed up just a few times. The identical CDR3 is also encoded by other nucleotide sequences in the sample. This chain connects TRBV28 to TRBJ2-7, with unresolved D. Trimming removed 3 bases from V and 3 bases from J, with 3 bases in between. The CDR3 totals 11 residues. Germline V gives CDR1 MDHEN, CDR2 SYDVKM. The CDR3 bases are TGTGCCAGCAGTTTGGTCTACGAGCAGTACTTC. This encodes CASSLVYEQYF.

The V call is TRBV28, the J call TRBJ1-1; D ambiguous. Germline CDR1 reads MDHEN; CDR2 reads SYDVKM. Deletions cut 3 bases from V and 0 bases from J, with 11 bases between. The CDR3 consists of 15 residues. The CDR3 spells CASSLTPYLNTEAFF. CDR3 nucleotides: TGTGCCAGCAGTTTGACACCGTATTTGAACACTGAAGCTTTCTTT. The variable domain in full, with the rest retrieved from reference TRBV28 and TRBJ1-1, is DVKVTQSSRYLVKRTGEKVFLECVQDMDHENMFWYRQDPGLGLRLIYFSYDVKMKEKGDIPEGYSVSREKKERFSLILESASTNQTSMYLCASSLTPYLNTEAFFGQGTRLTVV.

V and J are TRBV28 and TRBJ1-1; TRBD1 agrees at 7 bases. The CDR3 extends over 12 amino acids. The J segment lost 1 base and the V segment lost 7 bases, leaving 0 bases of the junction unmatched. Germline lookup yields CDR1 MDHEN and CDR2 SYDVKM. CDR3 sequence: CASNRGNTEAFF. The CDR3 DNA sequence: TGTGCCAGCAACAGGGGGAACACTGAAGCTTTCTTT.

This sequence joins TRBV6-5 and TRBJ2-3; 10 bases match TRBD1. Unmatched junction bases numbered 8, after V lost 4 bases and J lost 7 bases. The germline V gene encodes CDR1 MNHEY and CDR2 SVGAGI. The CDR3 consists of 15 residues. The CDR3 region is CASSLGTGDVNTQYF. As DNA, the CDR3 is TGTGCCAGCAGTTTGGGGACAGGGGATGTCAATACGCAGTATTTT.

V is TRBV4-1 and J is TRBJ2-7, with D unclear. Germline V gives CDR1 MGHRA, CDR2 YSYEKL. The CDR3 contains 14 residues. Trimming pared 2 bases from V and 2 bases from J, leaving 10 bases between. CDR3 DNA sequence: TGCGCCAGCAGCCAAATACATAGCACCTACGAGCAGTACTTC. Encoded protein: CASSQIHSTYEQYF.

The gene calls are TRBV13 and TRBJ2-7, with TRBD2 matching over 9 bases. V lost 5 bases to trimming and J lost 5 bases; unmatched junction nucleotides: 16. The CDR3 has 17 residues. Germline lookup yields CDR1 PRHDT and CDR2 FYEKMQ (reference sequence). This CDR3 is CASSPRSVSGRLHEQYF. As DNA, the CDR3 is TGTGCCAGCAGCCCCCGGAGTGTAAGCGGGAGGTTACACGAGCAGTACTTC. Full variable domain (remainder filled in from reference TRBV13 and TRBJ2-7): AAGVIQSPRHLIKEKRETATLKCYPIPRHDTVYWYQQGPGQDPQFLISFYEKMQSDKGSIPDRFSAQQFSDYHSELNMSSLELGDSALYFCASSPRSVSGRLHEQYFGPGTRLTVT.

The chain is built from TRBV10-2 and TRBJ1-5; possible D gene TRBD1, 5 bases. Trimming removed 10 bases from V and 1 base from J, with 29 bases in between. This CDR3 has 19 residues. Germline V lookup: CDR1 WSHSY, CDR2 SAAADI. In nucleotides, the CDR3 is TGCGCCATCCGTTCTAGGATCGACAGTCGCAAATCGAGCAATCAGCCCCAGCATTTT. The encoded protein is CAIRSRIDSRKSSNQPQHF.

This rearrangement joins TRBV7-8 to TRBJ2-3, with 9 bases identical to TRBD2. The germline V gene encodes CDR1 SGHVS and CDR2 FQNEAQ. The CDR3 is made up of 16 amino acids. The ends lost 8 bases at V and 4 bases at J; junction bases unmatched: 13. The CDR3 DNA follows: TGTGCCAGCTCCGACATAGCGGGAGTTGGCGCAGATACGCAGTATTTT. Protein sequence: CASSDIAGVGADTQYF.

About this clone itself: Distinct nucleotide sequences in the sample also encode this CDR3. The J gene is TRBJ2-1, the V gene TRBV4-1; D unresolved. The germline V gene encodes CDR1 MGHRA and CDR2 YSYEKL. This CDR3 contains 12 residues. The V gene lost 3 bases and the J gene lost 4 bases, with 4 bases spanning the gap. CDR3 residues: CASSQLYNEQFF. The CDR3 DNA reads TGCGCCAGCAGCCAGTTATACAATGAGCAGTTCTTC.

Remarks on this clone: The same CDR3 also results from other DNA sequences found in this sample. The rearrangement joins TRBV19 to TRBJ1-1; no definite D call. With 2 bases removed from V and 1 base from J, the gap between germline ends came to 8 bases. Germline V gene lookup returns CDR1 LNHDA and CDR2 SQIVND (reference sequence). CDR3 length: 14 amino acids. In DNA form, the CDR3 reads TGTGCCAGTAGTATACTCTCGGGGAACACTGAAGCTTTCTTT. It specifies CASSILSGNTEAFF.

The chain couples TRBV7-2 to TRBJ1-2; D ambiguous. V was trimmed by 2 bases and J by 10 bases, leaving 5 bases between them. CDR1 SGHTA and CDR2 FQGNSA come from the germline V gene. The CDR3 spans 10 residues. The CDR3 here is CASSLFDYTF. The CDR3 DNA follows: TGTGCCAGCAGCTTATTTGACTACACCTTC.

This clone showed up just once. This sequence joins TRBV15 and TRBJ2-4; maybe TRBD2 (6 bases). Germline CDR1 LNHNV, CDR2 YYDKDF (reference sequence). The V end lost 3 bases, the J end lost 0 bases, and 9 bases lay between the germline ends. CDR3 length: 15 amino acids. In DNA form, the CDR3 reads TGTGCCACCAGCAGTAGCGGAATAGCCAAAAACATTCAGTACTTC. Its translation is CATSSSGIAKNIQYF.

This clone has a single count. This CDR3 is CASSLEGMVAFF. CDR3 coding DNA: TGTGCCAGCAGCTTAGAGGGTATGGTAGCTTTCTTT. The J gene is TRBJ1-1, the V gene TRBV7-9, with D uncertain. Trimming shortened V by 1 base and J by 10 bases, and 10 bases separated the two germline ends. The CDR3 runs to 12 residues. Germline CDR1 reads SEHNR; CDR2 reads FQNEAQ (reference sequence).

This clone was seen only once. The chain recombines TRBV9 with TRBJ2-7; 10 nucleotides line up with TRBD2. V lost 5 bases, J lost 2 bases, and 7 bases stayed unmatched. The CDR3 has 15 residues. In germline, CDR1 is SGDLS, CDR2 YYNGEE. The CDR3 region is CASSEGLAVTYEQYF. The CDR3 region has the DNA TGTGCCAGCAGTGAAGGACTAGCGGTTACCTACGAGCAGTACTTC.

The V call is TRBV27, the J call TRBJ2-3; D remains ambiguous. CDR1 and CDR2 (germline): MNHEY, SMNVEV (reference sequence). This CDR3 has 12 residues. The ends were cut back, 8 bases at V and 1 base at J, with 7 bases in the middle. The CDR3 DNA is TGTGCCAGCGCCAGTCGCACAGATACGCAGTATTTT. Translated: CASASRTDTQYF.

In DNA, the CDR3 is TGTGCCAGCAGGGAAGGGGGGTTTGGAGACTATGGCTACACCTTC. This encodes CASREGGFGDYGYTF. This chain links TRBV13 with TRBJ1-2; tentatively, D is TRBD1 (6 bases). V dropped 6 bases and J dropped 3 bases, with 17 bases sitting between them. Germline CDR1 PRHDT, CDR2 FYEKMQ (reference sequence). There are 15 residues in the CDR3.

A single count supports this clone. Other DNA sequences of this sample code for an identical CDR3. This chain connects TRBV29-1 to TRBJ1-2; no clear D gene. The CDR3 runs to 11 residues. V lost 5 bases, J lost 2 bases, and 6 bases lay in between. Germline loops: CDR1 SQVTM, CDR2 ANQGSEA. CDR3 amino acids: CSVRENYGYTF. The CDR3 DNA is TGCAGCGTTCGAGAGAACTATGGCTACACCTTC.

The V and J genes are TRBV28 and TRBJ2-1; a weak D match, TRBD2 (5 bases). CDR1 and CDR2 (germline): MDHEN, SYDVKM. The CDR3 length is 15 residues. The germline V and J ends were trimmed by 2 bases and 5 bases, with 13 bases remaining between them. The CDR3 here is CASSLGGQPHNEQFF. CDR3 DNA: TGTGCCAGCAGTTTAGGAGGCCAGCCTCACAATGAGCAGTTCTTC.

Regarding this clone: This sample also contains other DNA sequences that code for the same CDR3. This rearrangement joins TRBV28 to TRBJ2-7, with 7 bases lining up with TRBD1. V was pared by 2 bases and J by 2 bases, with 3 bases of the junction left unmatched. The V gene's germline CDR1 is MDHEN and CDR2 SYDVKM. The CDR3 extends over 14 amino acids. The CDR3 nucleotides read TGTGCCAGCAGTTTAGGGGACAGTACCTACGAGCAGTACTTC. This gives the protein CASSLGDSTYEQYF.

The count of this clone is one. The chain combines TRBV27 with TRBJ1-5, with 10 bases that match TRBD1. The junction had 6 bases not matched to a gene; V was cut back by 8 bases and J by 2 bases. CDR3 length equals 15 residues. CDR1 is MNHEY and CDR2 is SMNVEV in the germline V gene (reference sequence). This chain's CDR3 is CASGPGTGGNQPQHF. The CDR3 DNA reads as TGTGCCAGCGGGCCCGGGACAGGGGGCAATCAGCCCCAGCATTTT.

The rearrangement uses TRBV5-6 and TRBJ2-5; D possibly matches TRBD1 or TRBD2 (5 bases each). The CDR3 is made up of 12 amino acids. The ends were cut back, 2 bases at V and 7 bases at J, with 9 bases in the middle. The germline CDR1 and CDR2 sequences are SGHDT and YYEEEE. CDR3 DNA: TGTGCCAGCAGCTTCGAGGGGTGGACCCAGTACTTC. This sequence encodes CASSFEGWTQYF.

This clone showed up just once. CDR3 sequence reads: CASSEGTASYEQYF. DNA for the CDR3: TGTGCCAGCAGCGAGGGGACGGCCTCCTACGAGCAGTACTTC. The chain employs TRBV7-9 and TRBJ2-7; D assignment may be TRBD1 or TRBD2 (5 bases each). Looked up from germline, CDR1 is SEHNR and CDR2 is FQNEAQ (reference sequence). The V and J ends lost 5 bases and 0 bases respectively, with 11 bases between them. The CDR3 sequence is 14 residues long.